This paragraph covers one T cell receptor (beta chain) sequence. These data belong to a study of T-cell reconstitution after alpha-beta-depleted transplantation in children. Unique molecular identifiers tagged the TCRbeta library. TCRdb re-called the PCR reads through MiXCR, storing one row per CDR3 protein. Counted here are over 550,000 distinct CDR3 sequences, roughly a tenth occurring once; the ten biggest clones make up 4%. Between the trimmed V and J ends, which lost 7 bases and 7 bases, there was a span of 16 bases. The CDR3 has 13 amino acids. Sequencing used PBMCs from the stem cell graft donor, obtained from the stem cell graft. The V gene is TRBV12-3 or TRBV12-4, the J gene TRBJ1-1; D uncertain. The sequence came from a human donor who donated a stem cell graft to a child with acute myeloid leukemia. The CDR3 protein is CASTRGSTGEAFF. The CDR3 DNA reads as TGTGCCAGCACCCGCGGGTCTACGGGTGAAGCTTTCTTT.